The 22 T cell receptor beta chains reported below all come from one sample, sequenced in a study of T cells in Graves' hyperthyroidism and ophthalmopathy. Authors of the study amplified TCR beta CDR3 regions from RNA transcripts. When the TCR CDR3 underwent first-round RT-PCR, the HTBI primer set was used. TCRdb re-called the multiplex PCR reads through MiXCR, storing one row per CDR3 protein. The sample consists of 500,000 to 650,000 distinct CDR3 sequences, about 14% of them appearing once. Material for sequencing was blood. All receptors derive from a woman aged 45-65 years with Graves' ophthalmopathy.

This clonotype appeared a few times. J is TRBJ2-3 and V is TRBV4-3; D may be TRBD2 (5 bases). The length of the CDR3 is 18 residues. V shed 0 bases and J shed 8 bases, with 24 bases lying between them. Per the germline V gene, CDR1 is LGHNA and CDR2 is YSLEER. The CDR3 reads CASSQDRTGTPNWSTQYF. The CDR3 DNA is TGCGCCAGCAGCCAAGATAGAACGGGAACACCCAACTGGTCTACGCAGTATTTT.

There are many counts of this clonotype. CDR3 amino acids: CANRDRTLNEQFF. CDR3 coding DNA: TGTGCCAACCGGGACAGGACACTCAATGAGCAGTTCTTC. This rearrangement joins TRBV6-1 to TRBJ2-1, with 8 bases lining up with TRBD1. Trimming removed 10 bases from V and 6 bases from J; junction bases left unmatched: 8. Germline CDR1 reads MNHNS; CDR2 reads SASEGT. This CDR3 region has 13 residues.

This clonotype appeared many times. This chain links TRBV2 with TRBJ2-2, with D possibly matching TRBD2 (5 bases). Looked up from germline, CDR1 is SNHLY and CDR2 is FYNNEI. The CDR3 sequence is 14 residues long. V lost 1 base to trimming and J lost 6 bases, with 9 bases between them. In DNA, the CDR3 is TGTGCCAGCAGTGAAGACTACGGGGCCGGGGAGCTGTTTTTT. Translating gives CASSEDYGAGELFF.

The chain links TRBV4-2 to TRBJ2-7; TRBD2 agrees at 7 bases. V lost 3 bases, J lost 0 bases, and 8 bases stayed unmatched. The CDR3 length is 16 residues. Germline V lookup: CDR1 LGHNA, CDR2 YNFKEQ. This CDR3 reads CASSHLSGKSSYEQYF. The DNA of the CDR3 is TGTGCCAGCAGCCACTTAAGCGGGAAGAGCTCCTACGAGCAGTACTTC.

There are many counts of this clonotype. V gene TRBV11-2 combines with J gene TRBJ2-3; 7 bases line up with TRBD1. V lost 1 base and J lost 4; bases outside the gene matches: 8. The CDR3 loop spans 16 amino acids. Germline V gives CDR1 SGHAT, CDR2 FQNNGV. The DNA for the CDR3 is TGTGCCAGCAGCTTAGGCTACAGGGGCGACGCAGATACGCAGTATTTT. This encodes CASSLGYRGDADTQYF.

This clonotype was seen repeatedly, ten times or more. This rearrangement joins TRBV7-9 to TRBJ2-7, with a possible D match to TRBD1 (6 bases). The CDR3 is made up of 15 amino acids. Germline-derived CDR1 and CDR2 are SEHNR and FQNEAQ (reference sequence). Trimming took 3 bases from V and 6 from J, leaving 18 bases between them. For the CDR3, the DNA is TGTGCCAGCAGCTTGAGGGAAACGGGACACGGCGAGCAGTACTTC. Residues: CASSLRETGHGEQYF.

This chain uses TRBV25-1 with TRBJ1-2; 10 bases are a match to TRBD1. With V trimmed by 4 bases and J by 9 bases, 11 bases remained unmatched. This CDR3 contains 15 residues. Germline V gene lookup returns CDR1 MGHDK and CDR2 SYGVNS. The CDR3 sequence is CASSGFRDRGLSYTF. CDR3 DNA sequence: TGTGCCAGCAGTGGATTCCGGGACAGGGGCCTTAGCTACACCTTC.

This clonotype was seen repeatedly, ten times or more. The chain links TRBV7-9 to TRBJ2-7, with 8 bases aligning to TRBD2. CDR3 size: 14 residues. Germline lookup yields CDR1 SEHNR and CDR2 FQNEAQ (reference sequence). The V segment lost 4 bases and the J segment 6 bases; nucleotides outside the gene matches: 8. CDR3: CASSYTSGSVEQYF. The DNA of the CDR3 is TGTGCCAGCAGCTACACTAGCGGTTCCGTCGAGCAGTACTTC.

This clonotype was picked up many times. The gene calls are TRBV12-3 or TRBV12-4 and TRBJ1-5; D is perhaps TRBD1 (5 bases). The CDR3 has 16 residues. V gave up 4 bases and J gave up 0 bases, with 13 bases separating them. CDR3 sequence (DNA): TGTGCCAGCAGTTCCGGGACCGAATATAGCAATCAGCCCCAGCATTTT. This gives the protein CASSSGTEYSNQPQHF.

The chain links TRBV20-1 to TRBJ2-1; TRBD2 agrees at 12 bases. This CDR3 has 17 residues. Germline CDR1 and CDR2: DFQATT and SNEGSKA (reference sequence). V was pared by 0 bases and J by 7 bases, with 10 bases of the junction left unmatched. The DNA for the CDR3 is TGCAGTGCTAGAGACCTTCTAGCGGGAGGGTTGGGTAATGAGCAGTTCTTC. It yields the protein CSARDLLAGGLGNEQFF.

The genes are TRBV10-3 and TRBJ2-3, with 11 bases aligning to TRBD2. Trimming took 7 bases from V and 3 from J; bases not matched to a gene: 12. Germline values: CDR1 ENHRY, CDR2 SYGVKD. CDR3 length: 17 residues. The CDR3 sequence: CAINAAVAGGPTDTQYF. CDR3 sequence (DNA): TGTGCCATCAATGCGGCCGTAGCGGGAGGGCCAACAGATACGCAGTATTTT.

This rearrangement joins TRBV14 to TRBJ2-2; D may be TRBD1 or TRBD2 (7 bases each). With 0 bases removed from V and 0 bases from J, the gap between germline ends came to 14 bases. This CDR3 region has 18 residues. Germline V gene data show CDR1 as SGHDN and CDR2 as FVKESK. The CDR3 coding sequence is TGTGCCAGCAGCCAAGAACCGGGGAGGGGGCCGAACACCGGGGAGCTGTTTTTT. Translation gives CASSQEPGRGPNTGELFF.

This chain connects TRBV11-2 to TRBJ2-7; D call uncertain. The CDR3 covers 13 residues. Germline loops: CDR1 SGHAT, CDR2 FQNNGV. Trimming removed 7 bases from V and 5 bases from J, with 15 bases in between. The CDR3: CASTLVEGNEQYF. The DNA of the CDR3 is TGTGCCAGCACCTTGGTAGAAGGAAACGAGCAGTACTTC.

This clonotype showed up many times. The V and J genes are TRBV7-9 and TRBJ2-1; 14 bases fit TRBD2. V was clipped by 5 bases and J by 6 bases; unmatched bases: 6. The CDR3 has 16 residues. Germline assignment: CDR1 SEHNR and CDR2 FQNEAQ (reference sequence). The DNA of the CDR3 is TGTGCCAGCAGCAGACTAGCGGGAGGGGTTTTCAATGAGCAGTTCTTC. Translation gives CASSRLAGGVFNEQFF.

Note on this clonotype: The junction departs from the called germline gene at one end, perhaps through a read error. The CDR3 DNA sequence: TGTGCCCGCAGTCGGGCTAGAGGGATGAACACTGAAGCTTTCTTT. Residues: CARSRARGMNTEAFF. The V call is TRBV6-1, the J call TRBJ1-1; D is undetermined. The CDR3 covers 15 residues. The V gene's germline CDR1 is MNHNS and CDR2 SASEGT.

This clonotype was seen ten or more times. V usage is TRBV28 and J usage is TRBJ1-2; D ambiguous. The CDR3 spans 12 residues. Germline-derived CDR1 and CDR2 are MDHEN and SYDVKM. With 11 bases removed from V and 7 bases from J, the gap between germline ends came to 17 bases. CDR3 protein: CAAAQLVGGYTF. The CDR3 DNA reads TGTGCCGCCGCGCAGTTGGTGGGTGGCTACACCTTC.

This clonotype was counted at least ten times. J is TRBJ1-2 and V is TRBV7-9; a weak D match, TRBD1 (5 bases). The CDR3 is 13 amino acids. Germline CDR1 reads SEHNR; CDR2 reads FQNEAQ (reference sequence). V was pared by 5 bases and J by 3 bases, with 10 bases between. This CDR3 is CASSELGDYGYTF. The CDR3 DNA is TGTGCCAGCAGCGAACTAGGGGACTATGGCTACACCTTC.

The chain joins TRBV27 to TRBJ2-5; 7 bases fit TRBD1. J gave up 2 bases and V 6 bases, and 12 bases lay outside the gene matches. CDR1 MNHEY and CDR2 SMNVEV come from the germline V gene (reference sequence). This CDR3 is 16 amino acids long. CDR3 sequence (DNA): TGTGCCAGCAGCACGACAGGGCGACTTAAACAAGAGACCCAGTACTTC. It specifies CASSTTGRLKQETQYF.

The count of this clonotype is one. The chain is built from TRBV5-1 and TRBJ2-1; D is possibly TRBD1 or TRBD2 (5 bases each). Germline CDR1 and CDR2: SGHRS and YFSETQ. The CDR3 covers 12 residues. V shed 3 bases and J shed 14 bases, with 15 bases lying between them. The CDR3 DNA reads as TGCGCCAGCAGCTCTCCCCTGGGACCAAAGTTCTTC. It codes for CASSSPLGPKFF. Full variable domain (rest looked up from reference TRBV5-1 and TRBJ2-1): KAGVTQTPRYLIKTRGQQVTLSCSPISGHRSVSWYQQTPGQGLQFLFEYFSETQRNKGNFPGRFSGRQFSNSRSEMNVSTLELGDSALYLCASSSPLGPKFFGPGTRLTVL.

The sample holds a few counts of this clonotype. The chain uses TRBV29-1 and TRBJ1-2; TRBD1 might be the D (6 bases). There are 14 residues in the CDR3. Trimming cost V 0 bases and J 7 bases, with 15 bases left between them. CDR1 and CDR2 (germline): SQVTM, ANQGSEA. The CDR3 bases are TGCAGCGTTGAAGATGGCGGGGCAGGGGCTGGCTACACCTTC. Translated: CSVEDGGAGAGYTF.

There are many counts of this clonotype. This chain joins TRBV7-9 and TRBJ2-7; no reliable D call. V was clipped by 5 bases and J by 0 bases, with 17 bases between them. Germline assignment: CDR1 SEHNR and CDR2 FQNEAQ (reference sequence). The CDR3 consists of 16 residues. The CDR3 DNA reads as TGTGCCAGCAGCCCTCGCGGCGTCACGCTCTCCTACGAGCAGTACTTC. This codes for CASSPRGVTLSYEQYF.

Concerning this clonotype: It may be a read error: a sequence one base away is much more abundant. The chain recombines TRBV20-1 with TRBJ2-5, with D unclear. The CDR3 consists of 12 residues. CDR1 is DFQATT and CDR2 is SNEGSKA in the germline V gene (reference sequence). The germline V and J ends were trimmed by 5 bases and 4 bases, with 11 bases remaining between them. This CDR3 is CSAGQVRETQYF. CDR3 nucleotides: TGCAGTGCTGGGCAGGTCCGAGAGACCCAGTACTTC.